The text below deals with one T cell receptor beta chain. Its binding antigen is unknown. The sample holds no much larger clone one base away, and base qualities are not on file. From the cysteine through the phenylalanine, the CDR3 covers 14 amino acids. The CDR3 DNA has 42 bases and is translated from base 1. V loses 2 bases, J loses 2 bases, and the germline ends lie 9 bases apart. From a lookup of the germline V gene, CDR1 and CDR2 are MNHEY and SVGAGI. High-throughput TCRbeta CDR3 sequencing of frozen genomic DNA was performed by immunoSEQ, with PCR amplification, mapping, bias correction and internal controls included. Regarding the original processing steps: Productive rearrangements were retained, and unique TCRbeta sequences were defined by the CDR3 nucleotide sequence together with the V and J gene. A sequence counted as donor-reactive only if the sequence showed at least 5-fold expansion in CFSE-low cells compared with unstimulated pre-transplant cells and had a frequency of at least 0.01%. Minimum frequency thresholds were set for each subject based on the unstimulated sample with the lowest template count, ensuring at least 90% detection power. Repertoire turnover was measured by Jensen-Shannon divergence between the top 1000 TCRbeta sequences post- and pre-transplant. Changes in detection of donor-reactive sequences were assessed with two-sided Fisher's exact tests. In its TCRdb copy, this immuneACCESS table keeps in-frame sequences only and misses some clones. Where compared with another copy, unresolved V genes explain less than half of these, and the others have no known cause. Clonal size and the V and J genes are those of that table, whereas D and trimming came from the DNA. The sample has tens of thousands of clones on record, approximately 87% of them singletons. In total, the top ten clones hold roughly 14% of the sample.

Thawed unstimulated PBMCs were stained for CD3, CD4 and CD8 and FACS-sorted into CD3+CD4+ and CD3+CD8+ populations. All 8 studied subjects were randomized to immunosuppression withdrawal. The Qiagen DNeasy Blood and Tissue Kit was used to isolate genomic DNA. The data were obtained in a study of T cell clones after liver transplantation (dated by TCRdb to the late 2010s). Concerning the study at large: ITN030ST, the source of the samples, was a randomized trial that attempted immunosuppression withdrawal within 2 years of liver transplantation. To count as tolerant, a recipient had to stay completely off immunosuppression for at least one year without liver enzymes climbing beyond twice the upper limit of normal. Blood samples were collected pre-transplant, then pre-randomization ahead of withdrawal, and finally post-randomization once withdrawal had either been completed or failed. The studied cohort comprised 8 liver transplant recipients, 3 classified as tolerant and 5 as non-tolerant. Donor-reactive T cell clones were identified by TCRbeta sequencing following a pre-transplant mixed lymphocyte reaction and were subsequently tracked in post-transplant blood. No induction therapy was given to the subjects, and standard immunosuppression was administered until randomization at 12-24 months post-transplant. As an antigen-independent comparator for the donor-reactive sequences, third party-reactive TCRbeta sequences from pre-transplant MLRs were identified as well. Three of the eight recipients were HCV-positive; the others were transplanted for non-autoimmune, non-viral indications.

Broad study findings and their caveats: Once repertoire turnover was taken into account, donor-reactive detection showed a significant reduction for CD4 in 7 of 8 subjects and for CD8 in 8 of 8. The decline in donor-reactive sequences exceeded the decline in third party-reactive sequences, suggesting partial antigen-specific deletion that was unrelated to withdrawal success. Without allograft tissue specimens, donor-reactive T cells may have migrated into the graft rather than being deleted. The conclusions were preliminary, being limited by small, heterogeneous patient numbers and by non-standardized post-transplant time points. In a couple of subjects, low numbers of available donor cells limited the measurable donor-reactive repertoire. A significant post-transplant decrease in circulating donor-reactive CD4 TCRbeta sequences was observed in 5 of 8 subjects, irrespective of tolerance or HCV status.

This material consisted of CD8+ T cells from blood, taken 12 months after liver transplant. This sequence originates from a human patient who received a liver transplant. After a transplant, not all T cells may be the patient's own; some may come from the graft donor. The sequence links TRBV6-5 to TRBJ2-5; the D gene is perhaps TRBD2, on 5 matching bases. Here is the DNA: TGTGCCAGCAGTTACGTCGGGGATCAAGAGACCCAGTACTTC. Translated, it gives CASSYVGDQETQYF.